The 5 T cell receptor beta chains below all came from one sample that was sequenced in a study of blood T cell repertoires in COVID-19 (dated by TCRdb to 2020 to 2021). Library construction relied on the immunoSEQ multiplex PCR assay. This is the immuneACCESS table as TCRdb keeps it, with only in-frame sequences that have V and J called. A part of the clones is gone; compared with another copy, unresolved V genes explain less than half, and the rest is unexplained. The sample table lists approximately 180,000 clones, approximately 80% of them with a count of one. Of the sample, about 15% falls within the top ten clones. The specimen sequenced was PBMCs or T cells enriched from blood (not recorded which). The receptor source for this set is a man in his fifties who had recovered from COVID-19.

The chain employs TRBV11-2 and TRBJ1-2; 9 bases map to TRBD1. Germline trimming cut 2 bases from V and 2 bases from J; bases unmatched to any gene: 3. Looked up from germline, CDR1 is SGHAT and CDR2 is FQNNGV. The CDR3 length is 15 residues. The CDR3 loop is CASSLSGTGNYGYTF. The CDR3 DNA sequence: TGTGCCAGCAGCTTATCCGGGACAGGGAACTATGGCTACACCTTC.

The rearrangement links TRBV5-1 to TRBJ1-2; D unresolved. The CDR3 totals 15 residues. V dropped 6 bases and J dropped 1 base, with 16 bases sitting between them. From germline, CDR1 is SGHRS and CDR2 YFSETQ. The CDR3 coding sequence is TGCGCCAGCAAGGGCAAGGGAGATTTTAACTATGGCTACACCTTC. Encoded protein: CASKGKGDFNYGYTF.

This chain uses TRBV7-9 with TRBJ1-6, with D perhaps TRBD1 (6 bases). Germline loops: CDR1 SEHNR, CDR2 FQNEAQ (reference sequence). The V gene lost 0 bases and the J gene lost 9 bases, with 12 bases spanning the gap. The CDR3 runs 15 residues. In DNA, the CDR3 is TGTGCCAGCAGCTTAGCAGCAGGGGTGGGTTCACCCCTCCACTTT. Amino acid sequence: CASSLAAGVGSPLHF.

This chain joins TRBV7-9 and TRBJ1-3; TRBD1 matches at 9 bases. Trimming at V came to 5 bases and at J to 4 bases, leaving 6 bases not matched to a gene. Germline V lookup: CDR1 SEHNR, CDR2 FQNEAQ (reference sequence). The length of the CDR3 is 15 residues. CDR3 protein: CASSRGQGDGNTIYF. CDR3 nucleotide sequence: TGTGCCAGCAGCCGGGGACAGGGCGACGGAAACACCATATATTTT.

This clone appeared once. This chain uses TRBV6-5 with TRBJ1-1, with D perhaps TRBD1 (6 bases). The CDR3 loop spans 14 amino acids. The germline V gene has CDR1 MNHEY and CDR2 SVGAGI. Deletions cut 5 bases from V and 2 bases from J, with 12 bases between. CDR3 in amino acids: CASSPGTSNTEAFF. CDR3 DNA sequence: TGTGCCAGCAGTCCCGGGACATCTAACACTGAAGCTTTCTTT.